These 13 T cell receptor beta chains originate from one sample sequenced in a study of long-term antiretroviral therapy in people with HIV. Samples were assayed with immunoSEQ v3.0 at survey level. This table comes from immunoSEQ multiplex PCR, and its TCRdb copy is limited to in-frame clones, with some not included. The repertoire consists of tens of thousands of clones, with over 90% occurring once and the leading ten covering 3.1%. The input for sequencing was unsorted PBMCs, taken 5.3 years after starting antiretroviral therapy. The source of these receptors is a man aged 50 or older with HIV.

CDR3 DNA sequence: TGTGCCAGCAGCATATCCGGGACAGGGACCTACGAGCAGTACTTC. Encoded protein: CASSISGTGTYEQYF. The chain is built from TRBV11-2 and TRBJ2-7; 9 bases align to TRBD1. The germline V gene encodes CDR1 SGHAT and CDR2 FQNNGV. The CDR3 has 15 amino acids. V lost 5 bases, J lost 2 bases, and 7 bases stayed unmatched.

CDR3 protein: CAWAQGGTDTQYF. The CDR3 DNA sequence: TGTGCCTGGGCGCAGGGTGGCACAGATACGCAGTATTTT. V and J are TRBV30 and TRBJ2-3, with a possible D match to TRBD1 (5 bases). The germline CDR1 and CDR2 sequences are GTSNPN and SVGIG (reference sequence). V was clipped by 5 bases and J by 1 base, with 10 bases between them. CDR3 length: 13 amino acids.

The chain carries TRBV6-1 and TRBJ1-2; D unclear. The V and J ends lost 8 bases and 0 bases respectively, with 16 bases between them. The germline CDR1 and CDR2 sequences are MNHNS and SASEGT. This CDR3 contains 15 residues. CDR3 in DNA: TGTGCCAGCCGTCTAGAGACGGCCGCTAACTATGGCTACACCTTC. This translates into CASRLETAANYGYTF.

The chain recombines TRBV19 with TRBJ2-1, with TRBD2 identical over 9 bases. The CDR3 length is 17 residues. CDR1 is LNHDA and CDR2 is SQIVND in the germline V gene (reference sequence). V dropped 0 bases and J dropped 5; count of bases not matched to a gene: 8. The CDR3 coding sequence is TGTGCCAGTAGTATAGATCAGGAGCGGGGGGCGCACAATGAGCAGTTCTTC. Translation: CASSIDQERGAHNEQFF.

The count of this clone is one. V gene TRBV6-6 combines with J gene TRBJ2-7; the match to TRBD2 covers 7 bases. Per germline, CDR1 MNHNY and CDR2 SVGAGI (reference sequence). This CDR3 contains 14 residues. The V gene end was trimmed by 5 bases and the J gene end by 4 bases; junction bases not matched to a gene: 8. CDR3 DNA sequence: TGTGCCAGCAGTAAACTAGCGAACCGTTACGAGCAGTACTTC. Amino acid sequence: CASSKLANRYEQYF.

CDR3 residues: CASSSGTGAYGYTF. The CDR3 DNA sequence: TGTGCCAGCAGCTCCGGGACAGGCGCTTATGGCTACACCTTC. The V and J genes are TRBV7-2 and TRBJ1-2; TRBD1 matches at 8 bases. This CDR3 comprises 14 residues. J was trimmed by 5 bases and V by 4 bases; bases with no gene match: 6. Looked up from germline, CDR1 is SGHTA and CDR2 is FQGNSA. The full variable domain, with the rest looked up from reference TRBV7-2 and TRBJ1-2, is GAGVSQSPSNKVTEKGKDVELRCDPISGHTALYWYRQSLGQGLEFLIYFQGNSAPDKSGLPSDRFSAERTGGSVSTLTIQRTQQEDSAVYLCASSSGTGAYGYTFGSGTRLTVV.

This sequence joins TRBV19 and TRBJ1-5; D is unresolved. The CDR3 sequence is 16 residues long. Germline V lookup: CDR1 LNHDA, CDR2 SQIVND (reference sequence). Trimming took off 5 bases at V and 2 bases at J, with 16 bases between the two ends. CDR3 coding DNA: TGTGCCAGTAGTCTCACAAGGCCTAGTGGCAATCAGCCCCAGCATTTT. As protein: CASSLTRPSGNQPQHF.

This clone was counted between two and nine times. V usage is TRBV6-5 and J usage is TRBJ2-7, with TRBD2 matching over 9 bases. The CDR3 loop spans 15 amino acids. V shed 0 bases and J 2 bases; nucleotides not matched to a gene: 2. CDR1 and CDR2 (germline): MNHEY, SVGAGI. The CDR3 DNA reads TGTGCCAGCAGTTACTCGGCTAGCGGGACCTACGAGCAGTACTTC. Translating gives CASSYSASGTYEQYF.

The V gene is TRBV30, the J gene TRBJ1-5, with TRBD1 matching 9 bases. The CDR3 covers 13 residues. CDR1 is GTSNPN and CDR2 is SVGIG in the germline V gene (reference sequence). V lost 2 bases, J lost 9 bases, and 5 bases stayed unmatched. This CDR3 is CAWSRTGDLPQHF. In DNA, the CDR3 is TGTGCCTGGAGTCGGACAGGGGATCTGCCCCAGCATTTT. Together with reference TRBV30 and TRBJ1-5, the CDR3 gives the full variable domain: SQTIHQWPATLVQPVGSPLSLECTVEGTSNPNLYWYRQAAGRGLQLLFYSVGIGQISSEVPQNLSASRPQDRQFILSSKKLLLSDSGFYLCAWSRTGDLPQHFGDGTRLSIL.

The V gene is TRBV4-3, the J gene TRBJ2-2, with 9 bases fitting TRBD2. The CDR3 has 16 residues. CDR1 is LGHNA and CDR2 is YSLEER in the germline V gene. V dropped 0 bases and J dropped 4; count of bases not matched to a gene: 3. This CDR3 reads CASSQDRAGGTGELFF. In DNA form, the CDR3 reads TGCGCCAGCAGCCAAGATAGAGCGGGGGGCACCGGGGAGCTGTTTTTT.

The J gene is TRBJ1-2, the V gene TRBV4-2; 9 bases align to TRBD1. V was clipped by 3 bases and J by 2 bases; unmatched bases: 10. CDR3 size: 17 residues. Germline loops: CDR1 LGHNA, CDR2 YNFKEQ. In DNA form, the CDR3 reads TGTGCCAGCAGCCAGACGGGACAGGGAGTAGGGAACTATGGCTACACCTTC. Its translation: CASSQTGQGVGNYGYTF.

The chain couples TRBV6-1 to TRBJ2-7; 8 bases fit TRBD2. Trimming cost V 0 bases and J 3 bases; bases outside gene matches: 4. Germline assignment: CDR1 MNHNS and CDR2 SASEGT. CDR3 size: 15 residues. The CDR3 region is CASSEAPGGNYEQYF. CDR3 bases: TGTGCCAGCAGTGAAGCGCCGGGGGGGAACTACGAGCAGTACTTC.

This rearrangement joins TRBV7-2 to TRBJ2-2; D remains unclear. V was cut by 1 base and J by 5 bases, with 5 bases left in between. Germline CDR1 SGHTA, CDR2 FQGNSA. CDR3 length: 13 residues. CDR3 loop: CASSLGGTGELFF. The CDR3 DNA reads as TGTGCCAGCAGCTTAGGAGGTACCGGGGAGCTGTTTTTT.